Detailed here is one TCR beta chain. Its specificity is unknown. This CDR3 has 14 residues. Germline V gene sequence: CDR1 MGHRA, CDR2 YSYEKL. V lost 2 bases, J lost 2 bases, and 10 bases lay in between. The entry originates in a study of graft-versus-host responses after intestinal transplantation. Background on the study: Recipients had multivisceral, liver-intestinal, or isolated intestinal transplants. Once they had received anti-thymocyte globulin induction, all recipients took tacrolimus and steroids for approximately three years.

Study conclusions and caveats: The marrow of recipients harbored GvH clones, and ileum or blood showed some of them first. Clonal ratios of graft-versus-host to host-versus-graft in allografts were high for patients exhibiting graft-donor T cell macrochimerism.

Produced via immunoSEQ multiplex PCR; TCRdb's table is partial and in-frame only. The repertoire has 90,000 to 130,000 clones, just under 95% of them found once; the top ten carry roughly 0.5%. Material: unstimulated CD8+ T cells sorted from spleen or lymph node cells, obtained before intestinal transplant. V usage is TRBV4-1 and J usage is TRBJ2-7; no firm D call. This clonotype was sampled from a human donor who received an intestinal transplant. CDR3 region: CASSQWKGTYEQYF. In DNA, the CDR3 is TGCGCCAGCAGCCAATGGAAGGGAACCTACGAGCAGTACTTC.